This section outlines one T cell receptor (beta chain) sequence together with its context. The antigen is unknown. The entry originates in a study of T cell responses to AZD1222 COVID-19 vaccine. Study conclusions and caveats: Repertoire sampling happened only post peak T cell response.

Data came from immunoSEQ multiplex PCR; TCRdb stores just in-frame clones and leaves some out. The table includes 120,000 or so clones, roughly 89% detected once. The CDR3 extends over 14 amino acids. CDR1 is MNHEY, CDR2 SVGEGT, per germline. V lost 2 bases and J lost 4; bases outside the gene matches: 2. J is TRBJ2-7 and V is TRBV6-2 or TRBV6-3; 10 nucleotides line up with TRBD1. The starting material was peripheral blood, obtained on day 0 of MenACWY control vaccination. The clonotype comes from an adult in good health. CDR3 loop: CASSYGTGVYEQYF. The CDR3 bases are TGTGCCAGCAGTTACGGGACAGGGGTGTACGAGCAGTACTTC.